Below, 28 T cell receptor beta chains from the same sample are listed, as sequenced in a study of blood T cell repertoires in COVID-19. Assay used: immunoSEQ multiplex PCR; TCRdb lists only in-frame clones, some missing. The sample shows approximately 290,000 clones, about 85% of them seen only once. Sequencing used peripheral blood. These TCRs come from a human donor with COVID-19, enrolled during active disease. The donor label of this sample is uncertain.

Only a few counts were recorded for this clone. V usage is TRBV5-1 and J usage is TRBJ2-1, with TRBD2 identical over 9 bases. V gave up 7 bases and J gave up 8 bases; unmatched junction bases: 10. The CDR3 is made up of 14 amino acids. The germline V gene encodes CDR1 SGHRS and CDR2 YFSETQ. For the CDR3, the DNA is TGCGCCAGCCGAAGGACTAGCGAACAGGATGAGCAGTTCTTC. Encoded protein: CASRRTSEQDEQFF.

The chain has TRBV5-6 and TRBJ1-4; the D is unclear. Germline V gives CDR1 SGHDT, CDR2 YYEEEE. Deletions cut 2 bases from V and 2 bases from J, with 10 bases between. This CDR3 spans 15 amino acids. The CDR3 loop is CASSFEGLTNEKLFF. The CDR3 DNA reads TGTGCCAGCAGCTTTGAGGGTCTGACTAATGAAAAACTGTTTTTT.

This chain uses TRBV7-2 with TRBJ2-1; 10 nucleotides line up with TRBD2. Germline CDR1 SGHTA, CDR2 FQGNSA. The V and J ends lost 1 base and 9 bases, in that order; junction bases with no gene match: 6. The CDR3 extends over 15 amino acids. The CDR3 DNA is TGTGCCAGCAGCTTAGACAGCGGGAGGGATGGTGAGCAGTTCTTC. Translating gives CASSLDSGRDGEQFF.

CDR3 in amino acids: CASSNRGSYNSPLHF. DNA of the CDR3: TGTGCCAGCAGTAACAGGGGTTCCTATAATTCACCCCTCCACTTT. The chain uses TRBV7-2 and TRBJ1-6, with TRBD1 matching 7 bases. The CDR3 covers 15 residues. Germline values: CDR1 SGHTA, CDR2 FQGNSA. V shed 6 bases, J shed 1 base, and the junction held 3 bases outside the gene matches.

The chain employs TRBV30 and TRBJ1-6; no reliable D call. Germline CDR1 reads GTSNPN; CDR2 reads SVGIG (reference sequence). V lost 3 bases, J lost 0 bases, and 6 bases lay in between. The CDR3 spans 14 residues. Here the CDR3 DNA reads TGTGCCTGGAGAACGGGCTCCTATAATTCACCCCTCCACTTT. Protein: CAWRTGSYNSPLHF.

The CDR3 is CAWGLEVTDTQYF. CDR3 nucleotide sequence: TGTGCCTGGGGACTGGAGGTCACAGATACGCAGTATTTT. The chain recombines TRBV30 with TRBJ2-3; tentatively, D is TRBD2 (5 bases). The germline V and J ends were trimmed by 5 bases and 2 bases, with 11 bases remaining between them. The length of the CDR3 is 13 residues. CDR1 is GTSNPN and CDR2 is SVGIG in the germline V gene (reference sequence).

This chain links TRBV28 with TRBJ2-7; 9 bases are a match to TRBD2. This CDR3 is built from 13 residues. Germline loops: CDR1 MDHEN, CDR2 SYDVKM. Unmatched junction bases numbered 5, after V lost 5 bases and J lost 6 bases. In DNA, the CDR3 is TGTGCCAGCAGTCGTGCGACTAGCGGCGAGCAGTACTTC. Translated, it gives CASSRATSGEQYF.

This clone turned up a few times. The chain employs TRBV11-2 and TRBJ2-3; D not certain. This CDR3 comprises 16 residues. Trimming left V 1 base short and J 2 bases short, with 13 bases between. Per germline, CDR1 SGHAT and CDR2 FQNNGV. DNA for the CDR3: TGTGCCAGCAGCTTAGGCGCCTTGCTTTCCACAGATACGCAGTATTTT. This encodes CASSLGALLSTDTQYF.

The V call is TRBV28, the J call TRBJ1-5, with unresolved D. CDR1 is MDHEN, CDR2 SYDVKM, per germline. The CDR3 consists of 15 residues. V lost 5 bases and J 0 bases, leaving 11 bases between the germline ends. CDR3 in amino acids: CASSPDLGSNQPQHF. The CDR3 DNA reads as TGTGCCAGCAGTCCCGACTTGGGTAGCAATCAGCCCCAGCATTTT.

This clone was counted between two and nine times. The gene calls are TRBV19 and TRBJ1-5; D is uncertain. Trimming took 3 bases from V and 6 from J, leaving 9 bases between them. This CDR3 comprises 13 residues. Germline lookup yields CDR1 LNHDA and CDR2 SQIVND (reference sequence). The CDR3 bases are TGTGCCAGTAGTATCGGGTTCCGTCAGCCCCAGCATTTT. Its translation is CASSIGFRQPQHF.

In its sample, this clone was seen once. This chain connects TRBV18 to TRBJ2-1; D is perhaps TRBD2 (5 bases). This CDR3 contains 13 residues. Germline V gene lookup returns CDR1 KGHSH and CDR2 LQKENI. V dropped 3 bases and J dropped 7 bases, with 10 bases sitting between them. Here the CDR3 DNA reads TGTGCCAGCTCACCGCTGGACTTTAATGAGCAGTTCTTC. Its protein product is CASSPLDFNEQFF.

This chain links TRBV4-3 with TRBJ2-2; 12 positions match TRBD2. The CDR3 has 16 residues. The germline V gene encodes CDR1 LGHNA and CDR2 YSLEER. With V trimmed by 6 bases and J by 6 bases, 8 bases remained unmatched. In DNA, the CDR3 is TGCGCCAGCAGGGATGGACTAGCGGGATTTCCCGGGGAGCTGTTTTTT. Protein sequence: CASRDGLAGFPGELFF.

CDR3 bases: TGTGCCAGCGGTTCTAGCGGGAGGGCCACCGGGGAGCTGTTTTTT. As protein: CASGSSGRATGELFF. The rearrangement joins TRBV28 to TRBJ2-2; TRBD2 matches 12 bases. The CDR3 contains 15 residues. The trim removed 8 bases at V and 4 bases at J, leaving 5 bases unmatched. Germline V gene lookup returns CDR1 MDHEN and CDR2 SYDVKM. Filled out from reference TRBV28 and TRBJ2-2, the complete variable domain reads DVKVTQSSRYLVKRTGEKVFLECVQDMDHENMFWYRQDPGLGLRLIYFSYDVKMKEKGDIPEGYSVSREKKERFSLILESASTNQTSMYLCASGSSGRATGELFFGEGSRLTVL.

The chain couples TRBV7-3 to TRBJ1-5, with D possibly being TRBD1 (5 bases). The CDR3 runs 14 residues. Germline assignment: CDR1 SGHTA and CDR2 FQGTGA. V lost 5 bases and J 0 bases, leaving 8 bases between the germline ends. CDR3 residues: CASSPRDSNQPQHF. CDR3 coding DNA: TGTGCCAGCAGCCCCAGGGATAGCAATCAGCCCCAGCATTTT. Full variable domain (outside the CDR3, taken from reference TRBV7-3 and TRBJ1-5): GAGVSQTPSNKVTEKGKYVELRCDPISGHTALYWYRQSLGQGPEFLIYFQGTGAADDSGLPNDRFFAVRPEGSVSTLKIQRTERGDSAVYLCASSPRDSNQPQHFGDGTRLSIL.

This clone was found a few times. The genes are TRBV29-1 and TRBJ2-2, with 9 bases that match TRBD1. The junction had 3 bases not matched to a gene; V was cut back by 0 bases and J by 4 bases. The CDR3 is made up of 15 amino acids. The germline V gene encodes CDR1 SQVTM and CDR2 ANQGSEA. In DNA, the CDR3 is TGCAGCGTTGAAGATTACAGGGGGCCCACCGGGGAGCTGTTTTTT. Amino acid sequence: CSVEDYRGPTGELFF.

The CDR3, as DNA: TGTGCCAGCAGCCCGACCGGGACAGACTACAATGAGCAGTTCTTC. This encodes CASSPTGTDYNEQFF. V is TRBV7-9 and J is TRBJ2-1, with 7 bases fitting TRBD1. Trimming at V came to 5 bases and at J to 3 bases, leaving 7 bases not matched to a gene. This CDR3 is built from 15 residues. CDR1 and CDR2 (germline): SEHNR, FQNEAQ (reference sequence). The complete variable domain, with remaining parts taken from reference TRBV7-9 and TRBJ2-1, reads DTGVSQNPRHKITKRGQNVTFRCDPISEHNRLYWYRQTLGQGPEFLTYFQNEAQLEKSRLLSDRFSAERPKGSFSTLEIQRTEQGDSAMYLCASSPTGTDYNEQFFGPGTRLTVL.

This sequence joins TRBV7-2 and TRBJ2-6; 7 nucleotides match TRBD2. V was pared by 6 bases and J by 12 bases, with 14 bases of the junction left unmatched. Germline loops: CDR1 SGHTA, CDR2 FQGNSA. This CDR3 is built from 15 residues. As DNA, the CDR3 is TGTGCCAGCAGGGGGGGAGCGGGGTACCATGGCGTCCTGACTTTC. This sequence encodes CASRGGAGYHGVLTF.

The chain couples TRBV11-2 to TRBJ2-5; D gene ambiguous. The germline V gene has CDR1 SGHAT and CDR2 FQNNGV. Deletions cut 1 base from V and 3 bases from J, with 12 bases between. This CDR3 has 15 amino acids. This CDR3 reads CASSLVTVSEETQYF. CDR3 nucleotide sequence: TGTGCCAGCAGCTTAGTGACTGTGTCCGAAGAGACCCAGTACTTC.

The chain joins TRBV29-1 to TRBJ2-1, with 8 positions matching TRBD2. CDR3 size: 12 residues. Per germline, CDR1 SQVTM and CDR2 ANQGSEA. J was trimmed by 14 bases and V by 2 bases; bases with no gene match: 8. In nucleotides, the CDR3 is TGCAGCGTTGAAAACCCAGCGGGAGTTGAGTTCTTC. This translates into CSVENPAGVEFF.

The CDR3 here is CASNSGGQYNEQFF. In nucleotides, the CDR3 is TGTGCCAGCAATAGCGGGGGGCAATACAATGAGCAGTTCTTC. The genes are TRBV28 and TRBJ2-1; TRBD2 aligns across 10 bases. This CDR3 comprises 14 residues. The V gene end was trimmed by 7 bases and the J gene end by 4 bases; junction bases not matched to a gene: 4. Germline V gene sequence: CDR1 MDHEN, CDR2 SYDVKM.

A word on this clone: Distinct nucleotide sequences in the sample also encode this CDR3. The J gene is TRBJ2-1, the V gene TRBV6-5, with TRBD2 identical over 12 bases. Losses at the gene ends were 8 bases for V and 5 bases for J; bases not matched to a gene: 1. In germline, CDR1 is MNHEY, CDR2 SVGAGI. The CDR3 consists of 13 residues. The CDR3 spells CASRLAGDNEQFF. CDR3 nucleotide sequence: TGTGCCAGCCGACTAGCGGGAGACAATGAGCAGTTCTTC.

The chain combines TRBV2 with TRBJ1-5; 8 bases map to TRBD1. Trimming at V came to 8 bases and at J to 2 bases, leaving 5 bases not matched to a gene. The CDR3 is 14 residues long. From germline, CDR1 is SNHLY and CDR2 FYNNEI. The DNA for the CDR3 is TGTGCCAGCGGGGAGGACAGGGGCAATCAGCCCCAGCATTTT. The encoded protein is CASGEDRGNQPQHF. The whole variable domain, remainder taken from reference TRBV2 and TRBJ1-5, is EPEVTQTPSHQVTQMGQEVILRCVPISNHLYFYWYRQILGQKVEFLVSFYNNEISEKSEIFDDQFSVERPDGSNFTLKIRSTKLEDSAMYFCASGEDRGNQPQHFGDGTRLSIL.

The chain employs TRBV19 and TRBJ1-2; D call uncertain. Trimming removed 6 bases at V and 2 bases at J, with 13 bases between. This CDR3 is built from 14 residues. In germline, CDR1 is LNHDA, CDR2 SQIVND (reference sequence). CDR3 residues: CASSPASRNYGYTF. CDR3 nucleotides: TGTGCCAGTAGCCCGGCTAGTCGGAACTATGGCTACACCTTC.

This clone occurred a few times. In nucleotides, the CDR3 is TGTGCCAGCAGCTTAGGGGGTCGGGGGAGAGGTGAAAAACTGTTTTTT. Its protein product is CASSLGGRGRGEKLFF. The chain combines TRBV7-2 with TRBJ1-4; weak D call: TRBD1 (5 bases). Germline V lookup: CDR1 SGHTA, CDR2 FQGNSA. CDR3 length equals 16 residues. V gave up 1 base and J gave up 7 bases, with 16 bases separating them.

The CDR3 DNA sequence: TGTGCCAGCAGCGTAAGCGGGTCCGGGGAGCTGTTTTTT. This codes for CASSVSGSGELFF. This chain uses TRBV9 with TRBJ2-2, with D tentatively TRBD2 (6 bases). Germline CDR1 SGDLS, CDR2 YYNGEE. The CDR3 covers 13 residues. Trimming stripped 1 base from V and 6 bases from J, with 7 bases between.

A few counts support this clone. The rearrangement links TRBV5-6 to TRBJ2-3; 7 bases map to TRBD1. This CDR3 contains 14 residues. Trimming removed 1 base from V and 4 bases from J; junction bases left unmatched: 3. Germline CDR1 is SGHDT and CDR2 is YYEEEE. Here the CDR3 reads CASSLPGQSDTQYF. The CDR3 DNA reads as TGTGCCAGCAGCTTGCCGGGACAGTCAGATACGCAGTATTTT.

The genes are TRBV19 and TRBJ2-7; TRBD2 aligns across 7 bases. Unmatched junction bases numbered 7, after V lost 6 bases and J lost 2 bases. There are 14 residues in the CDR3. CDR1 is LNHDA, CDR2 SQIVND, per germline (reference sequence). CDR3 DNA: TGTGCCAGTAGCCCTTCGGGGGGTGCCTACGAGCAGTACTTC. As protein: CASSPSGGAYEQYF.

The rearrangement joins TRBV9 to TRBJ2-1; 13 bases map to TRBD2. V lost 3 bases to trimming and J lost 7 bases; unmatched junction nucleotides: 7. This CDR3 is 16 amino acids long. Looked up from germline, CDR1 is SGDLS and CDR2 is YYNGEE. CDR3 nucleotide sequence: TGTGCCAGCAGCGGAGCCAGACTAGCGGGAGGAAATGAGCAGTTCTTC. Translating gives CASSGARLAGGNEQFF.